The next 19 T cell receptor beta chains were all read from a single sample in a study of cytomegalovirus exposure and HLA in healthy donors. Clones were read by immunoSEQ multiplex PCR, and TCRdb kept only the in-frame ones, dropping some. The data contain tens of thousands of clones, about 94% of them singletons. The sequenced sample consisted of PBMCs. These receptors were taken from a man aged 18 to 29 in good health and CMV-seropositive.

The V gene is TRBV7-9, the J gene TRBJ2-5; TRBD2 agrees at 9 bases. The CDR3 sequence is 17 residues long. The V gene's germline CDR1 is SEHNR and CDR2 FQNEAQ (reference sequence). After removal of 3 bases from V and 7 bases from J, the junction contained 15 bases not matched to a gene. CDR3 loop: CASSFGPVSGSLGTQYF. The CDR3 DNA follows: TGTGCCAGCAGCTTTGGTCCCGTTAGCGGGAGTCTGGGGACCCAGTACTTC.

The chain carries TRBV18 and TRBJ2-4, with D possibly matching TRBD1 (6 bases). The V end was cut by 5 bases, the J end by 5 bases, with 22 bases between. The CDR3 extends over 17 amino acids. CDR1 and CDR2 from the germline V gene are KGHSH and LQKENI. The CDR3 region is CASSKGGRRSIENIQYF. DNA of the CDR3: TGTGCCAGCTCAAAAGGGGGACGAAGGTCGATAGAAAACATTCAGTACTTC.

The V call is TRBV18, the J call TRBJ2-7, with 12 bases identical to TRBD1. Trimming at V came to 6 bases and at J to 5 bases, leaving 2 bases not matched to a gene. The germline gives CDR1 KGHSH, CDR2 LQKENI. CDR3 length: 13 amino acids. In nucleotides, the CDR3 is TGTGCCAGCTCCCGGGACAGGGGGCACGAGCAGTACTTC. It translates to CASSRDRGHEQYF.

The chain uses TRBV30 and TRBJ2-5; D call uncertain. This CDR3 has 14 residues. V was clipped by 0 bases and J by 4 bases, with 12 bases between them. Germline V lookup: CDR1 GTSNPN, CDR2 SVGIG (reference sequence). In DNA, the CDR3 is TGTGCCTGGAGTGTACGGTCTAGAGGAGAGACCCAGTACTTC. Amino acid sequence: CAWSVRSRGETQYF.

A single count supports this clone. J is TRBJ2-1 and V is TRBV5-8; a weak D match, TRBD2 (6 bases). V was clipped by 3 bases and J by 10 bases, with 11 bases between them. Germline CDR1 is SGHTS and CDR2 is YDEGEE. The CDR3 contains 12 residues. The CDR3 spells CASSSGVGEQFF. The CDR3 region has the DNA TGTGCCAGCAGCTCGGGGGTTGGGGAGCAGTTCTTC.

In its sample, this clone was seen a few times. This chain joins TRBV4-2 and TRBJ2-7, with 12 bases aligning to TRBD2. The CDR3 has 15 amino acids. Germline-derived CDR1 and CDR2 are LGHNA and YNFKEQ. J lost 2 bases, V lost 1 base, and 0 bases had no gene match. CDR3 residues: CASSQGLAGAYEQYF. The CDR3 nucleotides are TGTGCCAGCAGCCAAGGACTAGCGGGGGCCTACGAGCAGTACTTC.

The gene calls are TRBV4-2 and TRBJ2-5; 13 nucleotides match TRBD2. Germline CDR1 and CDR2: LGHNA and YNFKEQ. Germline trimming cut 4 bases from V and 5 bases from J; bases unmatched to any gene: 7. The CDR3 spans 16 residues. The CDR3 loop reads CASSLGLAGPGETQYF. The CDR3 region has the DNA TGTGCCAGCAGCCTGGGACTAGCGGGGCCGGGGGAGACCCAGTACTTC.

This clone was counted a single time. The CDR3 protein is CASSLGREREKLFF. The CDR3 DNA reads as TGTGCCAGCAGCTTAGGCAGGGAAAGGGAAAAACTGTTTTTT. The chain uses TRBV11-2 and TRBJ1-4, with D possibly matching TRBD1 (5 bases). Looked up from germline, CDR1 is SGHAT and CDR2 is FQNNGV. The length of the CDR3 is 14 residues. V lost 1 base and J 8 bases, leaving 11 bases between the germline ends.

V is TRBV5-5 and J is TRBJ2-3; 11 bases fit TRBD2. From germline, CDR1 is SGHKS and CDR2 YYEKEE (reference sequence). This CDR3 has 16 amino acids. Unmatched junction bases numbered 6, after V lost 4 bases and J lost 2 bases. The CDR3 nucleotides read TGTGCCAGCAGCATCCTGACTAGCGGGACCACAGATACGCAGTATTTT. It codes for CASSILTSGTTDTQYF.

The chain is built from TRBV5-5 and TRBJ2-5, with unresolved D. CDR1 is SGHKS, CDR2 YYEKEE, per germline (reference sequence). Trimming removed 0 bases at V and 0 bases at J, with 6 bases between. This CDR3 contains 14 residues. CDR3 DNA: TGTGCCAGCAGCTTGGTTATGTACCAAGAGACCCAGTACTTC. This encodes CASSLVMYQETQYF. Filled out from reference TRBV5-5 and TRBJ2-5, the complete variable domain reads DAGVTQSPTHLIKTRGQQVTLRCSPISGHKSVSWYQQVLGQGPQFIFQYYEKEERGRGNFPDRFSARQFPNYSSELNVNALLLGDSALYLCASSLVMYQETQYFGPGTRLLVL.

The chain employs TRBV27 and TRBJ1-4, with D possibly matching TRBD1 (6 bases). Trimming pared 2 bases from V and 4 bases from J, leaving 14 bases between. The CDR3 consists of 16 residues. Germline V gene lookup returns CDR1 MNHEY and CDR2 SMNVEV (reference sequence). CDR3 amino acids: CASSLIPGQSNEKLFF. CDR3 coding DNA: TGTGCCAGCAGTTTAATACCCGGACAGAGTAATGAAAAACTGTTTTTT.

This clone showed up just once. This rearrangement joins TRBV4-2 to TRBJ1-4; the match to TRBD1 covers 8 bases. Germline values: CDR1 LGHNA, CDR2 YNFKEQ. The V gene end was trimmed by 4 bases and the J gene end by 7 bases; junction bases not matched to a gene: 11. The CDR3 is made up of 16 amino acids. The CDR3 sequence is CASSRFGGGQGEKLFF. The CDR3 DNA is TGTGCCAGCAGCCGTTTTGGAGGAGGACAGGGTGAAAAACTGTTTTTT.

V and J are TRBV9 and TRBJ1-1; 9 nucleotides line up with TRBD1. Trimming removed 3 bases from V and 2 bases from J; junction bases left unmatched: 5. Germline V gene sequence: CDR1 SGDLS, CDR2 YYNGEE. CDR3 length: 15 amino acids. The CDR3 protein is CASSAQGQGNTEAFF. CDR3 nucleotides: TGTGCCAGCAGCGCGCAGGGACAGGGCAACACTGAAGCTTTCTTT.

The chain links TRBV11-2 to TRBJ2-3; 7 bases agree with TRBD1. Germline trimming cut 7 bases from V and 3 bases from J; bases unmatched to any gene: 7. Germline lookup yields CDR1 SGHAT and CDR2 FQNNGV. The CDR3 totals 14 residues. The CDR3 DNA sequence: TGTGCCAGCATCCCGGGACAGATAACAGATACGCAGTATTTT. Encoded protein: CASIPGQITDTQYF.

The chain combines TRBV11-2 with TRBJ2-7, with a possible D match to TRBD1 (6 bases). CDR3 size: 17 residues. V was cut by 0 bases and J by 4 bases, with 19 bases left in between. Germline CDR1 reads SGHAT; CDR2 reads FQNNGV. The CDR3 nucleotides read TGTGCCAGCAGCTTAGACAGAAACACAGGGCTGGTTTACGAGCAGTACTTC. Translating gives CASSLDRNTGLVYEQYF.

The gene calls are TRBV5-1 and TRBJ2-1; 7 bases fit TRBD2. The CDR3 totals 16 residues. Germline lookup yields CDR1 SGHRS and CDR2 YFSETQ. V trimming: 4 bases; J trimming: 6 bases; junction bases outside the gene matches: 13. The CDR3 loop reads CASSRELGGNSNEQFF. The CDR3 nucleotides are TGCGCCAGCAGCAGGGAGCTCGGGGGGAATTCCAATGAGCAGTTCTTC.

The sample holds a few counts of this clone. This sequence joins TRBV7-3 and TRBJ2-1, with D perhaps matching TRBD2 (6 bases). From germline, CDR1 is SGHTA and CDR2 FQGTGA. V was trimmed by 4 bases and J by 9 bases, leaving 13 bases between them. This CDR3 is built from 13 residues. The CDR3, as DNA: TGTGCCAGCAGCTCCGCGGGGAGTGGTGAGCAGTTCTTC. The encoded protein is CASSSAGSGEQFF.

The rearrangement joins TRBV7-9 to TRBJ2-5; 8 nucleotides agree with TRBD2. CDR1 is SEHNR and CDR2 is FQNEAQ in the germline V gene (reference sequence). This CDR3 contains 15 residues. Losses at the gene ends were 2 bases for V and 1 base for J; bases not matched to a gene: 3. The CDR3, as DNA: TGTGCCAGCAGCTTATTACTAGCGGCCCAAGAGACCCAGTACTTC. Protein: CASSLLLAAQETQYF.

The V and J genes are TRBV15 and TRBJ2-7; weak D call: TRBD1 (5 bases). The CDR3 extends over 15 amino acids. V was trimmed by 0 bases and J by 4 bases, leaving 13 bases between them. The germline V gene encodes CDR1 LNHNV and CDR2 YYDKDF (reference sequence). Written as DNA, the CDR3 is TGTGCCACCAGCAGAGACTCGACAGTAACTTACGAGCAGTACTTC. The encoded protein is CATSRDSTVTYEQYF.